This T cell receptor (beta chain) appears in the sequencing data of a study of chronic HIV infection and antiretroviral therapy. Germline values: CDR1 LGHDT, CDR2 YNNKEL (reference sequence). CDR3 length: 17 amino acids. V was pared by 1 base and J by 0 bases, with 10 bases between. In TCRdb, the 5' RACE reads were re-called with MiXCR into one record per CDR3 protein. The table includes some 37,000 distinct CDR3 sequences, 7.5% to 9% detected once. This clonotype was recorded many times. The V call is TRBV3-1, the J call TRBJ2-6; a possible D gene is TRBD1 (5 bases). The clonotype was recovered from an adult who had HIV and had not received antiretroviral therapy, or was an uninfected healthy control (not recorded which). The sample consisted of peripheral blood. As DNA, the CDR3 is TGTGCCAGCAGCCAAGCAGGACAAAGCTCTGGGGCCAACGTCCTGACTTTC. It is translated as CASSQAGQSSGANVLTF.